Each of the 31 T cell receptor beta chains below was sequenced from the same sample in a study of CD8 T cells in Susac syndrome (dated by TCRdb to between 2019 and 2020). The method was the immunoSEQ multiplex PCR assay. RNA was extracted using the RNeasy kit, and about 0.45 to 1 microgram was reverse transcribed with random hexamers. In-frame beta chains were kept once TCRdb had trimmed the public reads at Q25 with fastp and called clones with MiXCR. Rows matching on CDR3 protein sequence are summarized as one entry with the most common DNA and genes. Counted in this sample were over 70,000 distinct CDR3 sequences; 90% to 97% of them appeared once. 0.62% of the sample is held by the ten biggest clonotypes. Specimen: CD8+ T cells from PBMCs. The receptors come from a human donor with Susac syndrome.

The chain has TRBV11-2 and TRBJ2-5; D is possibly TRBD2 (6 bases). Germline CDR1 is SGHAT and CDR2 is FQNNGV. Trimming cost V 3 bases and J 4 bases, with 18 bases left between them. This CDR3 has 16 residues. CDR3 nucleotide sequence: TGTGCCAGCAGCTTTGGGAGGAACCGTGGGGGAGAGACCCAGTACTTC. It translates to CASSFGRNRGGETQYF.

The rearrangement joins TRBV30 to TRBJ2-4, with D perhaps TRBD2 (6 bases). Germline CDR1 is GTSNPN and CDR2 is SVGIG (reference sequence). The CDR3 runs to 12 residues. Trimming shortened V by 5 bases and J by 9 bases, and 14 bases separated the two germline ends. DNA of the CDR3: TGTGCCTGGGGGGAGGAGATTGGCATTCAGTACTTC. Its translation: CAWGEEIGIQYF.

The chain combines TRBV11-2 with TRBJ2-7, with 10 bases matching TRBD1. The CDR3 is made up of 15 amino acids. V was pared by 1 base and J by 2 bases, with 2 bases of the junction left unmatched. Germline V gene sequence: CDR1 SGHAT, CDR2 FQNNGV. The CDR3 loop reads CASSLGDRGPYEQYF. CDR3 nucleotides: TGTGCCAGCAGCTTAGGGGACAGGGGCCCCTACGAGCAGTACTTC.

This rearrangement joins TRBV4-3 to TRBJ2-2; no clear D gene. The CDR3 extends over 14 amino acids. Germline V CDR1 and CDR2: LGHNA, YSLEER. Trimming removed 1 base from V and 5 bases from J, with 8 bases in between. The CDR3 region is CASSQGSETGELFF. For the CDR3, the DNA is TGCGCCAGCAGCCAAGGGTCCGAGACCGGGGAGCTGTTTTTT.

This clonotype occurred once. The chain has TRBV20-1 and TRBJ2-7; the D is unclear. CDR3 length: 14 amino acids. V dropped 0 bases and J dropped 3 bases, with 12 bases sitting between them. Germline lookup yields CDR1 DFQATT and CDR2 SNEGSKA (reference sequence). CDR3 DNA sequence: TGCAGTGCTAGAGATCACCAAAGTGGCTACGAGCAGTACTTC. This translates into CSARDHQSGYEQYF.

The V and J genes are TRBV5-1 and TRBJ2-3; 9 nucleotides agree with TRBD1. Germline CDR1 SGHRS, CDR2 YFSETQ. The CDR3 is 15 amino acids. V dropped 3 bases and J dropped 5; count of bases not matched to a gene: 7. In nucleotides, the CDR3 is TGCGCCAGCAGCTCCGAGCCGGGACAGGGAGATACGCAGTATTTT. As protein: CASSSEPGQGDTQYF.

The chain links TRBV11-2 to TRBJ2-7, with 12 positions matching TRBD2. The CDR3 totals 15 residues. Losses at the gene ends were 6 bases for V and 3 bases for J; bases not matched to a gene: 6. Germline assignment: CDR1 SGHAT and CDR2 FQNNGV. The CDR3 DNA reads TGTGCCAGCAGTTCGTGGACTAGCGGGGTCTACGAGCAGTACTTC. Its translation: CASSSWTSGVYEQYF.

This clonotype was seen more than once but under ten times. The chain couples TRBV18 to TRBJ1-2; maybe TRBD1 (5 bases). CDR1 KGHSH and CDR2 LQKENI come from the germline V gene. Trimming took 1 base from V and 6 from J, leaving 6 bases between them. This CDR3 is built from 12 residues. CDR3 DNA: TGTGCCAGCTCACCACGGGGGGATGGCTACACCTTC. Translating it yields CASSPRGDGYTF.

The sample holds one count of this clonotype. The CDR3 spells CASSSGLAGGGQETQYF. CDR3 bases: TGTGCCAGCAGTTCGGGACTAGCGGGGGGAGGGCAAGAGACCCAGTACTTC. This rearrangement joins TRBV27 to TRBJ2-5, with 15 positions matching TRBD2. Losses at the gene ends were 4 bases for V and 2 bases for J; bases not matched to a gene: 5. The CDR3 consists of 17 residues. The germline gives CDR1 MNHEY, CDR2 SMNVEV (reference sequence).

The rearrangement links TRBV20-1 to TRBJ2-1; no clear D. Between the trimmed V and J ends, which lost 1 base and 0 bases, there was a span of 13 bases. The CDR3 sequence is 16 residues long. Germline loops: CDR1 DFQATT, CDR2 SNEGSKA (reference sequence). CDR3 in amino acids: CSARANDDPSYNEQFF. As DNA, the CDR3 is TGCAGTGCTAGAGCCAATGATGATCCCTCCTACAATGAGCAGTTCTTC.

This chain connects TRBV11-2 to TRBJ2-1; no firm D call. The CDR3 consists of 12 residues. Germline loops: CDR1 SGHAT, CDR2 FQNNGV. V was cut by 4 bases and J by 7 bases, with 8 bases left in between. CDR3 protein: CASSSVGNEQFF. The CDR3 bases are TGTGCCAGCAGCTCAGTGGGGAATGAGCAGTTCTTC.

The V gene is TRBV7-2, the J gene TRBJ1-2; D remains ambiguous. This CDR3 is 13 amino acids long. V was pared by 5 bases and J by 3 bases, with 10 bases between. Germline V gene data show CDR1 as SGHTA and CDR2 as FQGNSA. The CDR3, as DNA: TGTGCCAGCAGCCGCTCCGGGGACTATGGCTACACCTTC. Translated: CASSRSGDYGYTF.

The rearrangement joins TRBV7-8 to TRBJ2-5; 11 bases map to TRBD2. The CDR3 length is 15 residues. Germline trimming cut 1 base from V and 6 bases from J; bases unmatched to any gene: 4. Germline CDR1 reads SGHVS; CDR2 reads FQNEAQ. CDR3: CASSLELAGVKTQYF. CDR3 in DNA: TGTGCCAGCAGCTTAGAACTAGCGGGGGTGAAGACCCAGTACTTC.

This clonotype appeared a single time. The chain carries TRBV6-2 or TRBV6-3 and TRBJ2-1; D remains ambiguous. The germline V gene encodes CDR1 MNHEY and CDR2 SVGEGT. The CDR3 contains 16 residues. V was pared by 6 bases and J by 7 bases, with 22 bases between. The CDR3 nucleotides are TGTGCCAGCAGCCCCTGGGCGGTTCTAGGCGATAATGAGCAGTTCTTC. Protein product: CASSPWAVLGDNEQFF.

The chain uses TRBV5-1 and TRBJ1-3; tentatively, D is TRBD1 (6 bases). From germline, CDR1 is SGHRS and CDR2 YFSETQ. Trimming took off 3 bases at V and 8 bases at J, with 21 bases between the two ends. The CDR3 is 16 residues long. CDR3 protein: CASSSGPGDRADTIYF. The CDR3 nucleotides are TGCGCCAGCAGCTCGGGACCAGGGGACCGGGCGGACACCATATATTTT. Full variable domain (remainder filled in from reference TRBV5-1 and TRBJ1-3): KAGVTQTPRYLIKTRGQQVTLSCSPISGHRSVSWYQQTPGQGLQFLFEYFSETQRNKGNFPGRFSGRQFSNSRSEMNVSTLELGDSALYLCASSSGPGDRADTIYFGEGSWLTVV.

The chain couples TRBV27 to TRBJ1-5; D gene ambiguous. Looked up from germline, CDR1 is MNHEY and CDR2 is SMNVEV (reference sequence). The V and J ends lost 3 bases and 1 base respectively, with 10 bases between them. CDR3 length: 15 amino acids. The CDR3, as DNA: TGTGCCAGCAGTTTTAGACGGTCCAGCAATCAGCCCCAGCATTTT. Translation gives CASSFRRSSNQPQHF.

The V and J genes are TRBV4-1 and TRBJ2-7, with D possibly being TRBD1 (6 bases). The V end lost 1 base, the J end lost 5 bases, and 15 bases lay between the germline ends. Germline values: CDR1 MGHRA, CDR2 YSYEKL. The CDR3 contains 15 residues. CDR3 nucleotide sequence: TGCGCCAGCAGCCAAGGGCTCCATACAGGGAACGAGCAGTACTTC. Translation: CASSQGLHTGNEQYF.

V and J are TRBV3-1 and TRBJ2-5; TRBD2 might be the D (5 bases). The length of the CDR3 is 13 residues. The germline CDR1 and CDR2 sequences are LGHDT and YNNKEL (reference sequence). Trimming left V 1 base short and J 9 bases short, with 12 bases between. CDR3 coding DNA: TGTGCCAGCAGCCAAGTTGAGGGAAGGGCCCAGTACTTC. Encoded protein: CASSQVEGRAQYF.

The rearrangement uses TRBV5-4 and TRBJ1-4; D unclear. The germline V and J ends were trimmed by 2 bases and 6 bases, with 14 bases remaining between them. The CDR3 extends over 15 amino acids. Germline V gene lookup returns CDR1 SGHNT and CDR2 YYREEE (reference sequence). CDR3 amino acids: CASSFSTVGDEKLFF. The CDR3 nucleotides read TGTGCCAGCAGCTTTTCGACGGTGGGAGATGAAAAACTGTTTTTT. The variable domain in full, completed from reference TRBV5-4 and TRBJ1-4, reads ETGVTQSPTHLIKTRGQQVTLRCSSQSGHNTVSWYQQALGQGPQFIFQYYREEENGRGNFPPRFSGLQFPNYSSELNVNALELDDSALYLCASSFSTVGDEKLFFGSGTQLSVL.

The V gene is TRBV9, the J gene TRBJ1-2, with 7 bases fitting TRBD1. Germline V lookup: CDR1 SGDLS, CDR2 YYNGEE. The CDR3 covers 13 residues. The junction had 3 bases not matched to a gene; V was cut back by 3 bases and J by 4 bases. For the CDR3, the DNA is TGTGCCAGCAGCGGACAGGGACGCTATGGCTACACCTTC. This encodes CASSGQGRYGYTF.

V gene TRBV7-8 combines with J gene TRBJ1-6; a possible D gene is TRBD1 (6 bases). The V gene lost 3 bases and the J gene lost 10 bases, with 19 bases spanning the gap. The CDR3 length is 16 residues. Germline V gene data show CDR1 as SGHVS and CDR2 as FQNEAQ. The CDR3 protein is CASSFGAGDVKSPLHF. The CDR3, as DNA: TGTGCCAGCAGCTTTGGAGCAGGGGACGTGAAATCACCCCTCCACTTT.

The sample holds one count of this clonotype. The chain combines TRBV28 with TRBJ1-1; possible D gene TRBD1, 5 bases. This CDR3 region has 14 residues. Trimming pared 1 base from V and 3 bases from J, leaving 9 bases between. Germline V lookup: CDR1 MDHEN, CDR2 SYDVKM. This CDR3 reads CASSLLGPDTEAFF. CDR3 DNA: TGTGCCAGCAGTTTATTGGGGCCTGACACTGAAGCTTTCTTT.

V is TRBV7-2 and J is TRBJ2-4, with 8 nucleotides matching TRBD1. The CDR3 is 14 residues long. Germline V CDR1 and CDR2: SGHTA, FQGNSA. V was clipped by 3 bases and J by 4 bases; unmatched bases: 2. The CDR3 DNA reads as TGTGCCAGCAGCTTGGACAGGGTTAAAAACATTCAGTACTTC. Protein sequence: CASSLDRVKNIQYF.

The chain combines TRBV7-2 with TRBJ1-6; D unresolved. Germline values: CDR1 SGHTA, CDR2 FQGNSA. The V and J ends lost 1 base and 10 bases respectively, with 5 bases between them. The CDR3 is 12 amino acids. The CDR3 sequence: CASSLVRSPLHF. As DNA, the CDR3 is TGTGCCAGCAGCTTAGTGCGGTCACCCCTCCACTTT.

The chain couples TRBV15 to TRBJ2-1; D is undetermined. This CDR3 is built from 13 residues. Trimming removed 5 bases from V and 6 bases from J, with 11 bases in between. In germline, CDR1 is LNHNV, CDR2 YYDKDF (reference sequence). The CDR3 DNA is TGTGCCACCAGCTCCCGGGCCCCCAATGAGCAGTTCTTC. Amino acid sequence: CATSSRAPNEQFF.

The chain couples TRBV7-3 to TRBJ2-3, with D perhaps TRBD1 (6 bases). CDR1 is SGHTA and CDR2 is FQGTGA in the germline V gene. The V gene lost 3 bases and the J gene lost 2 bases, with 9 bases spanning the gap. The CDR3 runs 14 residues. The CDR3 spells CASSFGTTTDTQYF. As DNA, the CDR3 is TGTGCCAGCAGCTTCGGGACAACCACAGATACGCAGTATTTT.

The CDR3 DNA sequence: TGTGCCTGGAGTCCAACCCAAGGGGGAGGCTACACCTTC. Residues: CAWSPTQGGGYTF. The V call is TRBV30, the J call TRBJ1-2; a possible D gene is TRBD1 (6 bases). CDR1 and CDR2 from the germline V gene are GTSNPN and SVGIG (reference sequence). This CDR3 is built from 13 residues. The V and J ends lost 2 bases and 8 bases respectively, with 15 bases between them.

This clonotype came up a few times. This rearrangement joins TRBV4-3 to TRBJ2-6; D unresolved. The germline CDR1 and CDR2 sequences are LGHNA and YSLEER. Trimming took off 6 bases at V and 1 base at J, with 4 bases between the two ends. The CDR3 covers 13 residues. The CDR3 sequence: CASSRSGANVLTF. Written as DNA, the CDR3 is TGCGCCAGCAGTCGGTCTGGGGCCAACGTCCTGACTTTC.

This chain uses TRBV28 with TRBJ1-5, with a tentative D call TRBD1 (5 bases). CDR3 size: 15 residues. CDR1 is MDHEN, CDR2 SYDVKM, per germline. The V gene lost 4 bases and the J gene lost 0 bases, with 10 bases spanning the gap. Here the CDR3 reads CASSSRQSSNQPQHF. CDR3 nucleotide sequence: TGTGCCAGCAGTTCCCGACAGAGTAGCAATCAGCCCCAGCATTTT.

The chain carries TRBV9 and TRBJ2-1, with unresolved D. The CDR3 runs 13 residues. Germline CDR1 reads SGDLS; CDR2 reads YYNGEE. Trimming took 0 bases from V and 6 from J, leaving 7 bases between them. CDR3 loop: CASSVVNSNEQFF. In nucleotides, the CDR3 is TGTGCCAGCAGCGTAGTGAACAGCAATGAGCAGTTCTTC.

The chain couples TRBV4-1 to TRBJ2-1; 8 bases match TRBD1. J was trimmed by 3 bases and V by 3 bases; bases with no gene match: 10. The CDR3 covers 17 residues. Per the germline V gene, CDR1 is MGHRA and CDR2 is YSYEKL. CDR3: CASSHVDNDRGYNEQFF. The DNA of the CDR3 is TGCGCCAGCAGCCATGTAGATAATGACAGGGGCTACAATGAGCAGTTCTTC.